This paragraph reports one TCR beta chain. Its antigen is unidentified. The study reverse transcribed the entire isolated RNA, so it sequenced expressed TCRB transcripts. Sequencing was performed with immunoSEQ multiplex PCR; in TCRdb, only in-frame clones are kept and a portion is missing. The table lists roughly 380,000 clones, 15% to 20% of them singletons. The CDR3 consists of 14 residues. Trimming left V 5 bases short and J 5 bases short, with 15 bases between. Germline V gene data show CDR1 as SEHNR and CDR2 as FQNEAQ (reference sequence). This specimen comes from a study of beta chain features in type 1 diabetes. Study information: When patients were set against healthy donors, age, gender and cell yields were similar.

General study results and limits: Shorter templates might be favored by PCR, equally in patients and controls.

Sorted populations all had greater than 95% purity. The chain has TRBV7-9 and TRBJ2-5; a possible D gene is TRBD2 (6 bases). This TCR was sampled from a woman between 18 and 29 years old in good health. Sequencing used naive CD4+ T cells from blood. The CDR3 coding sequence is TGTGCCAGCAGCCTTGGGGGGATCTTGGAGACCCAGTACTTC. It encodes CASSLGGILETQYF.